Listed below are T cell receptor beta chains from one sample, sequenced in a study of T cells in Graves' hyperthyroidism and ophthalmopathy. TCRdb reprocessed the multiplex PCR reads with MiXCR, giving one entry per CDR3 protein. The table shows 500,000 to 650,000 distinct CDR3 sequences, with about 20% occurring only once. Sequenced input: blood. The source of these receptors is a man aged 40-50 years with Graves' ophthalmopathy. Both conserved end residues are part of each CDR3. A D gene is named only where the DNA matches it firmly. Size tells how often a clone was seen (once, few, many) or the class of an expanded clone, and some rows leave it out.

TRBJ1-1,TRBV29-1,NA,NA,TGCAGCGTTGTGACCCAGGAGGGCACTGAAGCTTTCTTT,CSVVTQEGTEAFF
TRBJ2-7,TRBV5-6,few,TRBD2,TGTGCCAGCAGACTCGGGAGGGCCTACGAGCAGTACTTC,CASRLGRAYEQYF
TRBJ2-3,TRBV5-1,NA,TRBD2,TGCGCCGGCAGCCCCATGACTAGCGGGGGCACAGATACGCAGTATTTT,CAGSPMTSGGTDTQYF
TRBJ2-1,TRBV7-9,NA,TRBD1,TGTGCCAGCAGCTCGCGGACAGGGGGCTCTGAGCAGTTCTTC,CASSSRTGGSEQFF
TRBJ2-6,TRBV7-2,many,NA,TGTGCCATTACTTCTGGGGCCAACGTCCTGACTTTC,CAITSGANVLTF
TRBJ1-1,TRBV3-1,many,NA,TGTGCCAGCAGCCAAGGGGGGAACACTGAAGCTTTCTTT,CASSQGGNTEAFF
TRBJ1-6,TRBV20-1,many,TRBD1,TGCAGTGCTATGGGTGGGACAGCGGTCAAACCCCTCCACTTT,CSAMGGTAVKPLHF
TRBJ1-1,TRBV29-1,few,TRBD1,TGCAGCGTTGAAGGGGCATGGGCAGGGGGGGAAGCTTTCTTT,CSVEGAWAGGEAFF
TRBJ2-7,TRBV6-5,NA,NA,TGTGCCAGCAGTTACTCGGGGGACCAAGCCTACGAGCAGTACTTC,CASSYSGDQAYEQYF
TRBJ2-1,TRBV20-1,many,TRBD1,TGCAGTGCTAACAGGGGGAGCTCCTACAATGAGCAGTTCTTC,CSANRGSSYNEQFF
TRBJ1-1,TRBV6-1,many,NA,TGTGCCAGCAGGCGGGTCGTGGGCACTGAAGCTTTCTTT,CASRRVVGTEAFF
TRBJ1-1,TRBV7-9,many,NA,TGTGCCAGCAGCTCAGAGAGTACTGAAGCTTTCTTT,CASSSESTEAFF
TRBJ2-5,TRBV18,few,NA,TGTGCCAGCTCACCACCTAACGGAGAGACCCAGTACTTC,CASSPPNGETQYF
TRBJ2-6,TRBV18,NA,NA,TGTGCCAGCTCACCAAGTGAATCTGGGGCCAACGTCCTGACTTTC,CASSPSESGANVLTF
TRBJ1-3,TRBV6-1,NA,NA,TGTGCCAGCAGTGGGGCCATCTCTGGAAACACCATATATTTT,CASSGAISGNTIYF
TRBJ1-1,TRBV5-1,NA,NA,TGCGCCAGCAGCTTATTACAGGGCGCACGAGAGGCTGAAGCTTTCTTT,CASSLLQGAREAEAFF
TRBJ2-2,TRBV5-6,many,TRBD2,TGTGCCAGCAGCTTGGGGCTAGCGGGAACCGGGGAGCTGTTTTTT,CASSLGLAGTGELFF
TRBJ1-3,TRBV13,few,NA,TGTGCCAGCAGCCCTGGGACTGTTAACACCATATATTTT,CASSPGTVNTIYF
TRBJ2-7,TRBV28,many,NA,TGTGCCAGCAGTTTATTCCGGGTGGCCTACGAGCAGTACTTC,CASSLFRVAYEQYF
TRBJ2-5,TRBV18,few,NA,TGTGCCAGCTCACCGACGGGGGGCCCGTCGGAGACCCAGTACTTC,CASSPTGGPSETQYF
TRBJ2-3,TRBV30,NA,TRBD2,TGTGCCTGGAGTTCCGGGACTAGCGGTAGCACAGATACGCAGTATTTT,CAWSSGTSGSTDTQYF
TRBJ2-3,TRBV20-1,many,NA,TGCAGTGCCCCCGGTGAGGGGGGGGGAGACACAGATACGCAGTATTTT,CSAPGEGGGDTDTQYF
TRBJ2-1,TRBV20-1,NA,TRBD2,TGCAGTGCTAGAGAAGCGGGGGGCTACAATGAGCAGTTCTTC,CSAREAGGYNEQFF
TRBJ1-2,TRBV29-1,few,NA,TGCAGCGTTGAAGTCCCGCTAGTCGGACACTATGGCTACACCTTC,CSVEVPLVGHYGYTF
TRBJ1-1,TRBV6-1,NA,TRBD1,TGTGCCAGCAGTTCCAGGGGGCAGAACACTGAAGCTTTCTTT,CASSSRGQNTEAFF
TRBJ2-2,TRBV4-1,NA,NA,TGCGCCAGCAGCCAGTGGTCCGGGGAGCTGTTTTTT,CASSQWSGELFF
TRBJ2-1,TRBV28,many,TRBD2,TGTGCCAGCAGCCAAACCCCGGGAGGGCCGATGGATGAGCAGTTCTTC,CASSQTPGGPMDEQFF
TRBJ1-6,TRBV30,NA,NA,TGTGCCTGGAATGTAGCGTGGAGCTCCTATAATTCACCCCTCCACTTT,CAWNVAWSSYNSPLHF
TRBJ1-1,TRBV12-3/TRBV12-4,NA,NA,TGTGCCAGCAGTTTAGACGGGGCAGGCACTGAAGCTTTCTTT,CASSLDGAGTEAFF
TRBJ1-1,TRBV7-2,few,NA,TGTGCCAGCAGCTTACGCCCAACAATTCCCGGGGAGGCGGAAGCTTTCTTT,CASSLRPTIPGEAEAFF
TRBJ1-6,TRBV7-2,few,TRBD1,TGTGCCAGCAGCTCGCCACCGGGACAGGGGGCCAACTCACCCCTCCACTTT,CASSSPPGQGANSPLHF
TRBJ1-4,TRBV12-3/TRBV12-4,few,NA,TGTGCCAGCAGTTTCGAGGGGACCCTTGCAACTAATGAAAAACTGTTTTTT,CASSFEGTLATNEKLFF
TRBJ2-5,TRBV20-1,NA,TRBD2,TGCAGTGCTAGAGGCCCACTAGCGGGGTCTGAGACCCAGTACTTC,CSARGPLAGSETQYF
TRBJ1-2,TRBV2,many,NA,TGTGCCAGCAGTTCATCCCTCCCCGGGGCAGCAAACTATGGCTACACCTTC,CASSSSLPGAANYGYTF
TRBJ2-1,TRBV24-1,NA,TRBD1,TGTGCCACCAGTGAAGGACAGGGACCTGTCCACAATGAGCAGTTCTTC,CATSEGQGPVHNEQFF
TRBJ2-7,TRBV28,many,TRBD2,TGTGCCAGCAGTTCCCTAACTAGCGGGGGGTACTACGAGCAGTACTTC,CASSSLTSGGYYEQYF
TRBJ2-3,TRBV19,NA,NA,TGTGCCAGTAGTATTGGTCTAGCAAGAGATACGCAGTATTTT,CASSIGLARDTQYF
TRBJ2-2,TRBV7-2,NA,NA,TGTGCCAGCAGCTACCCCGGAGGCAGGGAGCTGTTTTTT,CASSYPGGRELFF
TRBJ2-1,TRBV6-1,NA,NA,TGTGCCAGCAGGGACCGGGTAGCCTGGGAGGACAATGAGCAGTTCTTC,CASRDRVAWEDNEQFF
TRBJ2-7,TRBV2,NA,NA,TGTGCCAGCAGTGATTGGCAGAACCAAAATTCTCAAACCTACGAGCAGTACTTC,CASSDWQNQNSQTYEQYF
TRBJ2-1,TRBV19,NA,NA,TGTGCCAGTAGAGCCGGAGAGGCTAGCTCCTACAATGAGCAGTTCTTC,CASRAGEASSYNEQFF
TRBJ2-5,TRBV10-3,NA,TRBD1,TGTGCCATCAGGCCGGGACAGACCCAAGAGGCCCAGTACTTC,CAIRPGQTQEAQYF
TRBJ2-2,TRBV11-2,NA,TRBD2,TGTGCCAGCAGCCCGGTTGCTAGCGGGAGAATAGGGAACACCGGGGAGCTGTTTTTT,CASSPVASGRIGNTGELFF
TRBJ2-5,TRBV12-3/TRBV12-4,few,TRBD2,TGTGCCAGCAGTTACATTCTAGCGGGAGGGCAAGAGACCCAGTACTTC,CASSYILAGGQETQYF
TRBJ1-2,TRBV18,many,NA,TGTGCCAGCTCACCCGGGGGGGGGAGCTACACCTTC,CASSPGGGSYTF
TRBJ1-2,TRBV19,NA,NA,TGTGCCAGTAGTATAGAACACGGACCCTATGGCTACACCTTC,CASSIEHGPYGYTF
TRBJ2-7,TRBV5-1,many,TRBD2,TGCGCCAGCAGCTCCGGACTAGCGGGAGGACCCCTCTCCTACGAGCAGTACTTC,CASSSGLAGGPLSYEQYF
TRBJ1-1,TRBV10-3,few,NA,TGTGCCGCCCAACAGGGTGGGGACACTGAAGCTTTCTTT,CAAQQGGDTEAFF